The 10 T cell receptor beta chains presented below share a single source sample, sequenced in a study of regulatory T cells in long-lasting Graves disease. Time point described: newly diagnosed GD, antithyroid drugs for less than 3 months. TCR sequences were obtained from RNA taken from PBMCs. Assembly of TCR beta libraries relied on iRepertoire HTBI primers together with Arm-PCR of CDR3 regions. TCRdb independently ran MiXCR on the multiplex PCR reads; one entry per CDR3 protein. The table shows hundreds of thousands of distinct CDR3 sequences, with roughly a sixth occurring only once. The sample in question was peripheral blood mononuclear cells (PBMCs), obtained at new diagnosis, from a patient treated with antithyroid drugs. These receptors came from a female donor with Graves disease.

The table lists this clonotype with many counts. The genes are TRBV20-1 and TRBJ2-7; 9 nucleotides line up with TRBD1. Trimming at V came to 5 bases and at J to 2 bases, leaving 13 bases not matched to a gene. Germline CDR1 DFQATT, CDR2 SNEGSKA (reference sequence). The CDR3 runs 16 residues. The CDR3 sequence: CSAETLPGTGPYEQYF. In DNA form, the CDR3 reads TGCAGTGCTGAAACCCTGCCTGGGACAGGGCCCTACGAGCAGTACTTC.

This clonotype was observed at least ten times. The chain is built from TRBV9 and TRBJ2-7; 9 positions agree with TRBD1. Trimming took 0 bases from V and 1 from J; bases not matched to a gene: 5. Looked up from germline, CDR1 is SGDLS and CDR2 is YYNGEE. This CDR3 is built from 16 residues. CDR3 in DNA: TGTGCCAGCAGCGTAGCGTGGGACAGGGATTCCTACGAGCAGTACTTC. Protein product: CASSVAWDRDSYEQYF. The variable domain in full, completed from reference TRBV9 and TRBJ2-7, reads DSGVTQTPKHLITATGQRVTLRCSPRSGDLSVYWYQQSLDQGLQFLIQYYNGEERAKGNILERFSAQQFPDLHSELNLSSLELGDSALYFCASSVAWDRDSYEQYFGPGTRLTVT.

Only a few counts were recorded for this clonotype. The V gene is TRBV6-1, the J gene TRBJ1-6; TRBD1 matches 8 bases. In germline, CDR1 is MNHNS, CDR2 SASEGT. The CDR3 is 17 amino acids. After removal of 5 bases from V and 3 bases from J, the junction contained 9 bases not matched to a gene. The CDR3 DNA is TGTGCCAGCAGTCCAAAGGGACAGGCAAACTATAATTCACCCCTCCACTTT. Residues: CASSPKGQANYNSPLHF.

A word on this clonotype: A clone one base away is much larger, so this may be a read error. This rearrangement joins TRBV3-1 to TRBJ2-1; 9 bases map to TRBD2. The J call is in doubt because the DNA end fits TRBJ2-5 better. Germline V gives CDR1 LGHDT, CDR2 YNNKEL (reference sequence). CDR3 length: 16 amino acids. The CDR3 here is CAGSPQRLADQETQYF. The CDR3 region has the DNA TGTGCCGGCAGCCCCCAGAGACTAGCGGACCAAGAGACCCAGTACTTC.

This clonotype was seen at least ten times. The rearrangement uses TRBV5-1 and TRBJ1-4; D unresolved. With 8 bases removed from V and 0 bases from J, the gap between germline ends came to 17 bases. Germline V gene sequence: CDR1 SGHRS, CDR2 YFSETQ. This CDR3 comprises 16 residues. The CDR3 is CASPSFGSATNEKLFF. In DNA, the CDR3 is TGCGCCAGTCCCTCGTTTGGGTCCGCAACTAATGAAAAACTGTTTTTT.

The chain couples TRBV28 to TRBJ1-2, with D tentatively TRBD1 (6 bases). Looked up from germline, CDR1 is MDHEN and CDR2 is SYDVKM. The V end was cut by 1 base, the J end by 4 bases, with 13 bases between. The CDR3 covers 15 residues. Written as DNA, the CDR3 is TGTGCCAGCAGTTTATCCCCGACAGGACGCTATGGCTACACCTTC. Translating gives CASSLSPTGRYGYTF.

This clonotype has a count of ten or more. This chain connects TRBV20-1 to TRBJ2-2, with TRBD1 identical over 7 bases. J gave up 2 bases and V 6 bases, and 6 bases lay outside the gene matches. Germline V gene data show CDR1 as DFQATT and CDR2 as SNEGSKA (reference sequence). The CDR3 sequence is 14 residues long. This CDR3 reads CSASSGGNTGELFF. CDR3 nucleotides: TGCAGTGCGAGTTCAGGGGGAAACACCGGGGAGCTGTTTTTT.

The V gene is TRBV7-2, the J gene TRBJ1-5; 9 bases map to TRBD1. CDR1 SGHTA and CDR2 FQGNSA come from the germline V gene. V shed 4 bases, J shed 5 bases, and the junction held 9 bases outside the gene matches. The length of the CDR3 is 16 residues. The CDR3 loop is CASSYRQGVVDQPQHF. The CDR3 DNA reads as TGTGCCAGCAGCTACCGACAGGGGGTAGTAGATCAGCCCCAGCATTTT.

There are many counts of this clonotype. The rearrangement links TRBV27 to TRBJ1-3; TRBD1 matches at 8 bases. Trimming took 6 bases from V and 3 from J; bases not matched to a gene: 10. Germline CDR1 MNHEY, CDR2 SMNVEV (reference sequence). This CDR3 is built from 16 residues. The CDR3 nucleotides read TGTGCCAGCAGCCGTACCCATGACAGGGGTGGAAACACCATATATTTT. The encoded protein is CASSRTHDRGGNTIYF.

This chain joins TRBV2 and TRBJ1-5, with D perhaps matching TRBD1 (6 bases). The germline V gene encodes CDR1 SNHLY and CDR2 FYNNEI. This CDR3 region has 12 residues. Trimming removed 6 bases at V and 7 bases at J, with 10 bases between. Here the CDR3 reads CASRAGVQPQHF. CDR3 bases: TGTGCCAGCAGAGCAGGGGTACAGCCCCAGCATTTT.